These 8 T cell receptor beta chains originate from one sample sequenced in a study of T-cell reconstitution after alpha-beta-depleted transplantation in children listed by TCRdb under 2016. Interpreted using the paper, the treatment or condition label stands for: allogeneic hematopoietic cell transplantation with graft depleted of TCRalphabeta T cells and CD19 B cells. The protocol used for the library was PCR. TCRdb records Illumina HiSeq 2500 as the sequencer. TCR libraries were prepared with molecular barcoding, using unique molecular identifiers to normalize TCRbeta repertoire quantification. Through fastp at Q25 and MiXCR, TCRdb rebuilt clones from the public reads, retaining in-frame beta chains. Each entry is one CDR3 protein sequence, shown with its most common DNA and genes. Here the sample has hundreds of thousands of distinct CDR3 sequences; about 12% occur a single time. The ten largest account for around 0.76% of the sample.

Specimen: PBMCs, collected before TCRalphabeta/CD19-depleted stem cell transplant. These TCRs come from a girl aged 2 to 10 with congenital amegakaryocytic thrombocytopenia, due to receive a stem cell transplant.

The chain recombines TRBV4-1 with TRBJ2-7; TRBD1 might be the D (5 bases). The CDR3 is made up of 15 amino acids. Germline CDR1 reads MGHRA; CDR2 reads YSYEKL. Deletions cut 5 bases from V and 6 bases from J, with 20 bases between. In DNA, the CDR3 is TGCGCCAGCAGCTCTATTAGGCCAGGGCATGGCGAGCAGTACTTC. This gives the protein CASSSIRPGHGEQYF.

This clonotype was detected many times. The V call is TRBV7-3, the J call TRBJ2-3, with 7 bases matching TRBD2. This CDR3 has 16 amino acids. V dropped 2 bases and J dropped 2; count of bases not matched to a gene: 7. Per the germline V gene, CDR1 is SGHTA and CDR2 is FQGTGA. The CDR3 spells CASSLLGLAVTDTQYF. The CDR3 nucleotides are TGTGCCAGCAGCTTATTGGGGCTAGCGGTCACAGATACGCAGTATTTT. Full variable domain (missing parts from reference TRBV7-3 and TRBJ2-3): GAGVSQTPSNKVTEKGKYVELRCDPISGHTALYWYRQSLGQGPEFLIYFQGTGAADDSGLPNDRFFAVRPEGSVSTLKIQRTERGDSAVYLCASSLLGLAVTDTQYFGPGTRLTVL.

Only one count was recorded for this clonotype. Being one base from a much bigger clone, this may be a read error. The chain's CDR3 is CASGYLVKEEKLFF. CDR3 nucleotide sequence: TGTGCCAGCGGCTATCTGGTCAAAGAGGAAAAACTGTTTTTT. The chain combines TRBV7-2 with TRBJ1-4; D gene unclear. Trimming removed 8 bases from V and 8 bases from J, with 18 bases in between. The CDR3 totals 14 residues. From germline, CDR1 is SGHTA and CDR2 FQGNSA.

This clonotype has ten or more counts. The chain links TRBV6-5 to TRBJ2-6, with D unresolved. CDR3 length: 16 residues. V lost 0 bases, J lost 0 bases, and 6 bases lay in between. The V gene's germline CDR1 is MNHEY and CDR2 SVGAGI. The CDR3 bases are TGTGCCAGCAGTTACTCGACACCCTCTGGGGCCAACGTCCTGACTTTC. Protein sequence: CASSYSTPSGANVLTF.

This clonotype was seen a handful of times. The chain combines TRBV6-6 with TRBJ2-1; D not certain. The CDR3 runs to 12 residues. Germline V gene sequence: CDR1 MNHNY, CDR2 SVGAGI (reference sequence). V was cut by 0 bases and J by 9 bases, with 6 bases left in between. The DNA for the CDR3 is TGTGCCAGCAGTTACTCGATAATTGAGCAGTTCTTC. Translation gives CASSYSIIEQFF.

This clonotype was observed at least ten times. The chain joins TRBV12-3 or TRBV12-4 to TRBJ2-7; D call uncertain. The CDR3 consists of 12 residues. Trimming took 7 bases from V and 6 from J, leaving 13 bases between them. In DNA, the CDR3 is TGTGCCAGCACCTCCTCCGGTCTCGAGCAGTACTTC. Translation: CASTSSGLEQYF.

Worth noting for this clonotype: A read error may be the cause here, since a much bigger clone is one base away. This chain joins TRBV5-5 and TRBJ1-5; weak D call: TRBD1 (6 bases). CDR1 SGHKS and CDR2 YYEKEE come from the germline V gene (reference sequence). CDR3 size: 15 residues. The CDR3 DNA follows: TGTGCCAGCAGCTTGTTAGGAAGGGGGGATCAGCCCCAGCCTTTT. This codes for CASSLLGRGDQPQPF.

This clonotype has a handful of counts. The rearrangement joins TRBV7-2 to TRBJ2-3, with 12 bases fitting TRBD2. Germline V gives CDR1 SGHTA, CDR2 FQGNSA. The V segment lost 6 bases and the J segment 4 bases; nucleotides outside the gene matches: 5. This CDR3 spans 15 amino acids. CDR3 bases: TGTGCCAGCAGGTCGACTAGCGGGAGACCAGATACGCAGTATTTT. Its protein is CASRSTSGRPDTQYF.